This TCR beta chain derives from a study of T cells expressing NK-cell markers. UMIs accompanied the 5'RACE template switching by which TCR beta cDNA was made. TCRdb re-called the 5' RACE reads, yielding one record per CDR3 amino acid sequence without DNA. In all, the sample yields 450,000 to 600,000 distinct CDR3 sequences. This CDR3 is built from 15 residues. Per germline, CDR1 SGHRS and CDR2 YFSETQ. Study results and limitations: As a fraction of CD8+ T cells, dominant NKG2C+ clonotypes reached about 1.0-8% in six donors.

Points on this clonotype: Antigen unknown.

This sequence was found in a man younger than 35 in good health. The chain couples TRBV5-1 to TRBJ2-2; absent DNA, TCRdb's TRBD2 call cannot be checked. Sequenced sample: blood T cells: a sorted CD56 or NKG2C T cell subset, CD4+ or CD8+ T cells, or bulk PBMC T cells (not recorded which). CDR3 sequence: CASSETSGYTGELFF.